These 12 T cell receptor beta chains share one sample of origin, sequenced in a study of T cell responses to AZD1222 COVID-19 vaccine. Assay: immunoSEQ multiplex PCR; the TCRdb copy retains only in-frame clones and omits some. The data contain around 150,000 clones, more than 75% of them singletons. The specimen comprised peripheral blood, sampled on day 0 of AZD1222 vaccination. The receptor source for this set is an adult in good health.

CDR3 sequence reads: CSASTGVNTEAFF. CDR3 nucleotides: TGCAGCGCCTCTACAGGGGTGAACACTGAAGCTTTCTTT. The chain employs TRBV29-1 and TRBJ1-1, with 7 positions matching TRBD1. V lost 7 bases to trimming and J lost 0 bases; unmatched junction nucleotides: 5. The CDR3 consists of 13 residues. CDR1 and CDR2 from the germline V gene are SQVTM and ANQGSEA.

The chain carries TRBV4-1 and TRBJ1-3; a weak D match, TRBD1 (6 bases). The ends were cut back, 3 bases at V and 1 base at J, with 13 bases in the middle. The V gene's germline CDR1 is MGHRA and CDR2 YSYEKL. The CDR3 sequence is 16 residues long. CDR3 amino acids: CASSQNRAPSGNTIYF. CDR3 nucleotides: TGCGCCAGCAGCCAGAACAGGGCCCCTTCTGGAAACACCATATATTTT.

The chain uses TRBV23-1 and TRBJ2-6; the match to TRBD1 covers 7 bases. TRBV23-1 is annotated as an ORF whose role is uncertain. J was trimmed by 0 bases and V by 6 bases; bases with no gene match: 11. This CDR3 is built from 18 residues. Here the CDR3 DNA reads TGCGCCAGCAGCAATGGGACAGCAAATCGCTCTGGGGCCAACGTCCTGACTTTC. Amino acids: CASSNGTANRSGANVLTF.

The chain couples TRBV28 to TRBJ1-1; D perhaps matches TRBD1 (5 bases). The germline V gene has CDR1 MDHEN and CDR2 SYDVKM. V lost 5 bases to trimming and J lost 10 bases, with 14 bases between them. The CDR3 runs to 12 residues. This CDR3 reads CASSLRSGLAFF. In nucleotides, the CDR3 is TGTGCCAGCAGTCTTCGATCAGGGCTAGCTTTCTTT.

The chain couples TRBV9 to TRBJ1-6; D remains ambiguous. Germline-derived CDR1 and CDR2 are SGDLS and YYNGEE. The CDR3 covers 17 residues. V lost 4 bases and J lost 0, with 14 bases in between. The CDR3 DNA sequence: TGTGCCAGCAGCCCCTTGGCCTCGAGCTCCTATAATTCACCCCTCCACTTT. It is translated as CASSPLASSSYNSPLHF.

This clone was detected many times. The DNA of the CDR3 is TGTGCCAGCAGTCCGGTTTCTAGCAATCAGCCCCAGCATTTT. It codes for CASSPVSSNQPQHF. V gene TRBV27 combines with J gene TRBJ1-5; D unclear. V shed 5 bases and J shed 0 bases, with 8 bases lying between them. The CDR3 is 14 residues long. The germline V gene has CDR1 MNHEY and CDR2 SMNVEV (reference sequence).

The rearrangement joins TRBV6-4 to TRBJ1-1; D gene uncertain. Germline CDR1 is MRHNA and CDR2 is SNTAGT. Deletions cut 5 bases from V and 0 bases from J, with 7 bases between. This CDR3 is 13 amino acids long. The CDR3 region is CASSRDMNTEAFF. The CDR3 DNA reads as TGTGCCAGCAGTCGAGACATGAACACTGAAGCTTTCTTT.

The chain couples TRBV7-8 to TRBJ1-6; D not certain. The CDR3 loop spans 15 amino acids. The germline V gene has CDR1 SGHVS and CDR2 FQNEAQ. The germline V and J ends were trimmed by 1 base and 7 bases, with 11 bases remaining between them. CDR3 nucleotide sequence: TGTGCCAGCAGCTTAGAGGTAGGGAAGAATTCACCCCTCCACTTT. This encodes CASSLEVGKNSPLHF.

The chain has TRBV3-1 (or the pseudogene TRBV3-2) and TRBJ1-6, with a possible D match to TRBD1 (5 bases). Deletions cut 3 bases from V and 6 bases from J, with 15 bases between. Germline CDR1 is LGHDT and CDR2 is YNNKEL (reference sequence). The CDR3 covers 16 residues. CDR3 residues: CASSQRTQGSNSPLHF. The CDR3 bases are TGTGCCAGCAGCCAGCGGACACAAGGTTCTAATTCACCCCTCCACTTT.

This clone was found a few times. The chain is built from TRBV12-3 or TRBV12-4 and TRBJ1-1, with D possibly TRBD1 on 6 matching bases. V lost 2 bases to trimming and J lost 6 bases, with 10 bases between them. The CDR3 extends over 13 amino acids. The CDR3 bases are TGTGCCAGCAGTTTAAGGCAGGGGTCTGAAGCTTTCTTT. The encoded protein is CASSLRQGSEAFF.

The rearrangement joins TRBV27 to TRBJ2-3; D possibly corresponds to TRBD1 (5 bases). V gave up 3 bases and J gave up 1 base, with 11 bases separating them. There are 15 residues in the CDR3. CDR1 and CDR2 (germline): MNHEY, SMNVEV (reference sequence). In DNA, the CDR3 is TGTGCCAGCAGTTTTGGCAGGGCTGGCACAGATACGCAGTATTTT. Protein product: CASSFGRAGTDTQYF.

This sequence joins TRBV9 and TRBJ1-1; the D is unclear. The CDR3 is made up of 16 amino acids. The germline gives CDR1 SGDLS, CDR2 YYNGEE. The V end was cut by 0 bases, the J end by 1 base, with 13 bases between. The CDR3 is CASSVGPRKTNTEAFF. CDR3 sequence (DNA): TGTGCCAGCAGCGTAGGTCCCAGGAAGACGAACACTGAAGCTTTCTTT.